This TCR beta chain came from a study of tumor-infiltrating lymphocytes in primary liver carcinoma. Study-wide context: Surgical resection was used to treat these primary liver carcinoma patients.

Germline CDR1 is MNHNS and CDR2 is SASEGT. This CDR3 has 14 amino acids. Unsorted whole blood supplied the blood RNA, and germline DNA was isolated too. What was collected before surgery was 3.5 to 4 milliliters of peripheral blood. Making TCR beta cDNA involved approximately 0.5 ug total RNA and a constant-region primer. Employing slightly modified ARM-PCR, three nested multiplex PCR rounds were run, and these gave rise to the TCR beta libraries. It was with TRBV1-TRBV30 forward primers and a C-beta reverse primer that the first two PCR rounds were run, at around 10 cycles each. MiXCR, applied by TCRdb to the multiplex PCR reads, yields one record per CDR3 protein. This sample has approximately 330,000 distinct CDR3 sequences; approximately 64% occur once, and the top ten carry about 6.3%. A note on this clonotype: Its antigen is undetermined. A read error is likely, as this CDR3 ends without the conserved phenylalanine or tryptophan.

Study-level results: Significantly larger top-250-clone fractions were found in tumors than in blood (p = 0.039). Whereas tumor region pairs overlapped more, tumor-adjacent and tumor-blood pairs overlapped less.

This TCR was sampled from a man aged 35 to 55 with primary liver carcinoma and hepatitis B virus infection. The sample taken for sequencing was peripheral blood. This chain uses TRBV6-1 with TRBJ1-2; D remains ambiguous. CDR3 DNA sequence: TGTGCCAGCAGTGAAAGTCACGATAACTATGACTACACCTCC. Protein sequence: CASSESHDNYDYTS.